This T cell receptor (beta chain) derives from a study of shared clonotypes between healthy human individuals. With regard to this clone: Its antigen is unidentified.

This table comes from immunoSEQ multiplex PCR, and its TCRdb copy is limited to in-frame clones, with some not included. The table lists about 1 million clones, 60% to 80% of them singletons. Whole-study findings and limits: Between a few donors, naive CD4 clonotypes were shared at a level of about 5%.

The clonotype originates from a man aged 18-30 years in good health. Sequenced sample: memory CD4+ T cells sorted from blood. Subset given: CD45RA-negative fraction.

The CDR3 loop reads CASSPPGTSGGAKQYF. The CDR3, as DNA: TGTGCCAGCAGTCCCCCGGGGACTAGCGGGGGGGCAAAGCAGTACTTC. This sequence joins TRBV28 and TRBJ2-7; 16 bases are shared with TRBD2. CDR1 and CDR2 (germline): MDHEN, SYDVKM. The length of the CDR3 is 16 residues. J gave up 8 bases and V 5 bases, and 9 bases lay outside the gene matches.